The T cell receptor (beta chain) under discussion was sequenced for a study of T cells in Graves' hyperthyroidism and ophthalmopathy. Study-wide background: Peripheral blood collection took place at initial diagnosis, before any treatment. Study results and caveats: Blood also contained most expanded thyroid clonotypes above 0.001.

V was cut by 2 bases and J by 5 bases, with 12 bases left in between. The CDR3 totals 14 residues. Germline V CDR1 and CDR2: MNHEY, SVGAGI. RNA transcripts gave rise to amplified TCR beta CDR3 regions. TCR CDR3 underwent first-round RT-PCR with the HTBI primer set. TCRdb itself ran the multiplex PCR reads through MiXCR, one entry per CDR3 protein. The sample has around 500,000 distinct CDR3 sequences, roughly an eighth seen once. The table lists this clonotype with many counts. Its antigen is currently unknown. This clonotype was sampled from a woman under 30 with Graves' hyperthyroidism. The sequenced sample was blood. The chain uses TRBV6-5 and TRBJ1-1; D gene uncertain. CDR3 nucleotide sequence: TGTGCCAGCAGTTACGAGGGAGTTAGGACTGAAGCTTTCTTT. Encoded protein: CASSYEGVRTEAFF.